This T cell receptor (beta chain) is drawn from a study of control samples from healthy donors and cancer patients. Germline V CDR1 and CDR2: LGHDT, YNNKEL (reference sequence). The CDR3 spans 16 residues. V shed 3 bases, J shed 2 bases, and the junction held 6 bases outside the gene matches. Assay used: immunoSEQ multiplex PCR; TCRdb lists only in-frame clones, some missing. The table lists over 100,000 clones, about 88% of them singletons, with roughly 3.2% in the top ten. Sequenced material: blood. This chain connects TRBV3-1 (or the pseudogene TRBV3-2) to TRBJ2-7; 11 positions match TRBD1. This clonotype was sampled from a man aged 45-60 years in good health. CDR3 sequence (DNA): TGTGCCAGCAGCCACCAGGGACAGGGGGAGACCTACGAGCAGTACTTC. Translation: CASSHQGQGETYEQYF.